These 20 T cell receptor beta chains came from one sample sequenced in a study of T cell clonotyping in hematopoietic cell transplantation. Clones were sequenced by immunoSEQ multiplex PCR, and TCRdb holds only the in-frame ones, with some missing. The sample lists some 5,900 clones; approximately 78% were seen once. This specimen was peripheral blood mononuclear cells, taken 180 days after allogeneic stem cell transplant. The receptors here all came from an older male patient who had an allogeneic stem cell transplant from an unrelated donor, so T cells may come from the graft donor. Some clones in this sample may be carry-over from other donors' samples.

The rearrangement links TRBV6-5 to TRBJ2-2; D perhaps matches TRBD1 (6 bases). Germline lookup yields CDR1 MNHEY and CDR2 SVGAGI. This CDR3 has 16 amino acids. Trimming left V 0 bases short and J 8 bases short, with 16 bases between. The CDR3 is CASSYSGTLAWGELFF. The CDR3 DNA reads as TGTGCCAGCAGTTACTCCGGGACACTCGCCTGGGGGGAGCTGTTTTTT.

The gene calls are TRBV7-9 and TRBJ2-7; D is undetermined. V was shortened by 5 bases and J by 3 bases, with 14 bases between the two germline ends. Per the germline V gene, CDR1 is SEHNR and CDR2 is FQNEAQ (reference sequence). The CDR3 runs 14 residues. The CDR3 sequence is CASSQTLSFYEQYF. The CDR3 region has the DNA TGTGCCAGCAGCCAGACTCTCTCATTCTACGAGCAGTACTTC.

The chain links TRBV2 to TRBJ1-1, with D unresolved. This CDR3 spans 13 amino acids. With 3 bases removed from V and 8 bases from J, the gap between germline ends came to 13 bases. Germline assignment: CDR1 SNHLY and CDR2 FYNNEI. The CDR3 spells CASSEGRVGEAFF. The CDR3 nucleotides are TGTGCCAGCAGTGAGGGTAGGGTTGGAGAAGCTTTCTTT.

V usage is TRBV28 and J usage is TRBJ2-7; 9 bases line up with TRBD1. The germline V gene encodes CDR1 MDHEN and CDR2 SYDVKM. The ends lost 5 bases at V and 5 bases at J; junction bases unmatched: 10. This CDR3 is 15 amino acids long. CDR3: CASSRPGQGKDEQYF. In DNA form, the CDR3 reads TGTGCCAGCAGTCGCCCGGGACAGGGTAAGGACGAGCAGTACTTC.

The chain recombines TRBV5-4 with TRBJ2-7; TRBD1 matches at 7 bases. This CDR3 has 14 residues. Germline loops: CDR1 SGHNT, CDR2 YYREEE (reference sequence). V lost 0 bases and J lost 2; bases outside the gene matches: 2. As DNA, the CDR3 is TGTGCCAGCAGCTTGGGTCAGGGGGCCTACGAGCAGTACTTC. It is translated as CASSLGQGAYEQYF.

This chain uses TRBV29-1 with TRBJ2-1; tentative D call: TRBD2 (5 bases). CDR3 length equals 16 residues. The V end was cut by 4 bases, the J end by 0 bases, with 16 bases between. Germline CDR1 and CDR2: SQVTM and ANQGSEA. In DNA, the CDR3 is TGCAGCGTTGTAGAGGAGGACTCTTTCTCCTACAATGAGCAGTTCTTC. Protein: CSVVEEDSFSYNEQFF.

The V gene is TRBV5-1, the J gene TRBJ2-5; D is ambiguous. The V gene lost 0 bases and the J gene lost 8 bases, with 11 bases spanning the gap. The CDR3 has 13 residues. Germline V gene sequence: CDR1 SGHRS, CDR2 YFSETQ. The CDR3 DNA sequence: TGCGCCAGCAGCTTGGATGGGGTTGGAACCCAGTACTTC. Translation: CASSLDGVGTQYF.

The rearrangement uses TRBV11-2 and TRBJ2-1, with no clear D. V gave up 5 bases and J gave up 0 bases, with 8 bases separating them. The CDR3 is 14 amino acids. Germline-derived CDR1 and CDR2 are SGHAT and FQNNGV. For the CDR3, the DNA is TGTGCCAGCAGCCCCCGCGGCTCCTACAATGAGCAGTTCTTC. Encoded protein: CASSPRGSYNEQFF.

The chain couples TRBV7-3 to TRBJ1-1; D is ambiguous. The germline V and J ends were trimmed by 2 bases and 0 bases, with 4 bases remaining between them. The CDR3 has 13 residues. Germline CDR1 reads SGHTA; CDR2 reads FQGTGA. CDR3 nucleotide sequence: TGTGCCAGCAGCTTATCAGTGAACACTGAAGCTTTCTTT. This gives the protein CASSLSVNTEAFF.

This clone was seen just once. The chain has TRBV5-6 and TRBJ1-2, with D possibly being TRBD1 (5 bases). V lost 4 bases to trimming and J lost 4 bases, with 20 bases between them. From germline, CDR1 is SGHDT and CDR2 YYEEEE. The CDR3 consists of 16 residues. CDR3 sequence reads: CASSENQGLRIYGYTF. CDR3 sequence (DNA): TGTGCCAGCAGCGAGAACCAGGGACTGCGGATCTATGGCTACACCTTC.

This clone was recorded only once. This chain links TRBV6-5 with TRBJ1-2; D unresolved. Germline CDR1 MNHEY, CDR2 SVGAGI. V shed 8 bases and J shed 8 bases, with 21 bases lying between them. CDR3 length: 14 amino acids. CDR3 DNA sequence: TGTGCCAGCTCCATGGTCGCGGACGCCTTCGGCTACACCTTC. Its protein product is CASSMVADAFGYTF.

DNA for the CDR3: TGTGCCAGCAGCGTAGGAGGTTTAGGTCAGCCCCAGCATTTT. Encoded protein: CASSVGGLGQPQHF. The J gene is TRBJ1-5, the V gene TRBV9; unclear D gene. Per the germline V gene, CDR1 is SGDLS and CDR2 is YYNGEE. This CDR3 has 14 residues. Trimming removed 0 bases at V and 6 bases at J, with 10 bases between.

The chain carries TRBV29-1 and TRBJ1-1; possibly TRBD1 for D (6 bases). The CDR3 spans 15 residues. The V and J ends lost 4 bases and 3 bases respectively, with 18 bases between them. Germline V gives CDR1 SQVTM, CDR2 ANQGSEA. In nucleotides, the CDR3 is TGCAGCGTTGGAGGGCGGGAAGGGGGATACACTGAAGCTTTCTTT. Translated, it gives CSVGGREGGYTEAFF.

The chain joins TRBV5-4 to TRBJ1-2; 7 bases align to TRBD1. This CDR3 has 12 amino acids. J gave up 13 bases and V 2 bases, and 8 bases lay outside the gene matches. Germline CDR1 is SGHNT and CDR2 is YYREEE (reference sequence). This CDR3 is CASSLRQGRLTF. The CDR3 DNA is TGTGCCAGCAGCTTACGACAGGGACGGCTCACCTTC.

The CDR3: CASSLNLASIYEQYF. CDR3 nucleotides: TGCGCCAGCAGCCTAAACCTAGCGTCCATCTACGAGCAGTACTTC. The rearrangement uses TRBV4-1 and TRBJ2-7, with a possible D match to TRBD2 (6 bases). Germline V lookup: CDR1 MGHRA, CDR2 YSYEKL. This CDR3 contains 15 residues. V lost 4 bases to trimming and J lost 3 bases, with 16 bases between them.

This clone came up a few times. V and J are TRBV9 and TRBJ1-1; the match to TRBD1 covers 9 bases. This CDR3 spans 17 amino acids. Germline CDR1 and CDR2: SGDLS and YYNGEE. Unmatched junction bases numbered 15, after V lost 6 bases and J lost 3 bases. The DNA of the CDR3 is TGTGCCAGCACCAAAGGGACAGGGACCTTTCGGGACACTGAAGCTTTCTTT. Amino acid sequence: CASTKGTGTFRDTEAFF. Variable domain in full (rest from reference TRBV9 and TRBJ1-1): DSGVTQTPKHLITATGQRVTLRCSPRSGDLSVYWYQQSLDQGLQFLIQYYNGEERAKGNILERFSAQQFPDLHSELNLSSLELGDSALYFCASTKGTGTFRDTEAFFGQGTRLTVV.

The CDR3 loop reads CASSEPGGPTDTQYF. In DNA form, the CDR3 reads TGTGCCTCCTCCGAACCGGGAGGGCCGACAGATACGCAGTATTTT. This rearrangement joins TRBV6-6 to TRBJ2-3, with 8 bases that match TRBD2. Per the germline V gene, CDR1 is MNHNY and CDR2 is SVGAGI (reference sequence). The CDR3 has 15 amino acids. The V and J ends lost 11 bases and 3 bases, in that order; junction bases with no gene match: 13.

The chain couples TRBV5-8 to TRBJ1-2; 11 bases align to TRBD1. The J segment lost 8 bases and the V segment lost 4 bases, leaving 4 bases of the junction unmatched. Germline V gives CDR1 SGHTS, CDR2 YDEGEE. CDR3 size: 13 residues. The CDR3 sequence is CASSGQGAYGYTF. In DNA, the CDR3 is TGTGCCAGCAGCGGACAGGGGGCCTACGGCTACACCTTC.

V gene TRBV5-4 combines with J gene TRBJ2-3, with a weak D call TRBD2 (5 bases). This CDR3 has 15 amino acids. The germline V and J ends were trimmed by 2 bases and 5 bases, with 15 bases remaining between them. Germline CDR1 is SGHNT and CDR2 is YYREEE (reference sequence). The CDR3 loop reads CASSLPTTRGDTQYF. The CDR3 region has the DNA TGTGCCAGCAGCTTACCGACCACCCGGGGAGATACGCAGTATTTT.

This sequence joins TRBV28 and TRBJ2-7; D is possibly TRBD1 (5 bases). Trimming stripped 4 bases from V and 5 bases from J, with 18 bases between. Germline values: CDR1 MDHEN, CDR2 SYDVKM. This CDR3 comprises 15 residues. CDR3 nucleotide sequence: TGTGCCAGCAGTTCCAGAAGGCAGGGCGCGGACGAGCAGTACTTC. Translating it yields CASSSRRQGADEQYF.